This TCR beta chain emerged from a study of human T cells and chemical hapten exposure. Findings and caveats of the study: Following DPC sensitization, TCRs present above 1 in 1000 frequency showed no change. PT1 expanded TCR numbers rose with patch test score.

V was clipped by 4 bases and J by 4 bases, with 11 bases between them. CDR1 MDHEN and CDR2 SYDVKM come from the germline V gene. The CDR3 has 14 residues. This clonotype showed up many times. What it binds is not known. Individual cDNA molecules (in the library) carried attached unique molecular identifiers. Each CDR3 protein gets one entry after TCRdb re-called the RACE reads with MiXCR. The top ten clones hold approximately 6% of a sample with 82,000 or so distinct CDR3 sequences, under 15% of them seen once. Documented time point: patch test 3, about 24 weeks after DPC sensitization. Treatment: therapeutic diphenylcyclopropenone sensitization with weekly scalp DPC.

V is TRBV28 and J is TRBJ1-5, with no clear D. The sample in question was whole blood, obtained in connection with sensitization to the hapten diphenylcyclopropenone (DPC). The receptor was isolated from a woman aged 50 to 60 with alopecia areata. Some clones in this sample may be carry-over from other donors' samples. The CDR3, as DNA: TGTGCCAGCAGTTCCCGGATGGGGAATCAGCCCCAGCATTTT. As protein: CASSSRMGNQPQHF.